These T cell receptor beta chains were read from a single sample in a study of shared clonotypes between healthy human individuals. TCRdb's table, derived via immunoSEQ multiplex PCR, lists solely in-frame clones and lacks some. The sample includes approximately 1.1 million clones, approximately 80% of them seen just once. The specimen was memory CD4+ T cells from PBMCs. These TCRs come from a man younger than 30 in good health. Some clones in this sample may be carry-over from other donors' samples. CDR3s include the opening cysteine and the closing phenylalanine or tryptophan.

TRBJ1-2	TRBV28	CATSTGLGYTF
TRBJ1-2	TRBV19	CASSIMTQGATGYTF
TRBJ2-5	TRBV5-1	CASSFGLAGGETQYF
TRBJ1-1	TRBV18	CASSPQGALNTEAFF
TRBJ2-3	TRBV5-1	CASSLTAGRTDTQYF
TRBJ2-1	TRBV27	CASSFGRGSYNEQFF
TRBJ2-7	TRBV5-5	CASSLVMGQGSYEQYF
TRBJ2-7	TRBV7-9	CASSSGLAGANEQYF
TRBJ1-1	TRBV15	CATSGRDGLLNTEAFF
TRBJ1-2	TRBV4-3	CASSQDPQAAYGYTF
TRBJ2-1	TRBV5-4	CASSLWAKSYNEQFF
TRBJ2-1	TRBV29-1	CSVEGGLAGDDEQFF
TRBJ1-2	TRBV7-8	CASTARRIGPEGYTF
TRBJ1-5	TRBV4-2	CASSQDFRGQPQHF
TRBJ1-1	TRBV28	CASRLPGQGNTEAFF
TRBJ1-1	TRBV28	CASSWTGAREAFF
TRBJ2-5	TRBV5-4	CASSLATGEETQYF
TRBJ1-3	TRBV30	CAWSVPRTGTGGNTIYF
TRBJ1-5	TRBV25-1	CASRSPKFGWIQPQHF
TRBJ1-1	TRBV6-5	CASSQGGTEAFF
TRBJ2-7	TRBV6-5	CASRWGPSYEQYF
TRBJ1-2	TRBV5-1	CASRQDRGYGYTF
TRBJ2-5	TRBV27	CASSSLAGARGETQYF
NA	TRBV5-4	CASSLPRGAGTGELFF
TRBJ1-1	TRBV28	CASSLGGGVGEIEAFF
TRBJ2-7	TRBV5-6	CASSLEPTYEQYF
TRBJ2-5	TRBV6-6	CASSYQGGQETQYF
TRBJ2-7	TRBV7-8	CASSLYRLYEQYF
TRBJ2-5	TRBV5-4	CASSSRDSRETQYF
TRBJ2-3	TRBV6-5	CASARLNSGDTQYF
TRBJ2-7	TRBV19	CASSVYSDSYEQYF
TRBJ1-4	TRBV6-5	CASSRGPREKLFF
TRBJ2-7	TRBV10-3	CAISERAGQGAYEQYF
TRBJ2-7	TRBV11-2	CASSIQTGSYEQYF
TRBJ1-4	TRBV5-1	CASSFGMTNEKLFF
TRBJ2-5	TRBV10-3	CAISVSGENQETQYF
TRBJ2-2	TRBV19	CASKTLRVGTGELFF
TRBJ1-4	TRBV5-4	CASSLVGPRSEKLFF
TRBJ1-1	TRBV28	CASSSTGGNTEAFF
TRBJ1-1	TRBV7-2	CASSSQQGAEAFF
TRBJ1-1	TRBV5-6	CASSPDAGMNTEAFF
TRBJ2-1	TRBV9	CASSGDQRGGNEQFF
TRBJ1-2	TRBV29-1	CSVETGLGYTF
TRBJ2-5	TRBV10-3	CAISADPTETQYF
TRBJ1-4	TRBV28	CASSYSRGGEKLFF
TRBJ1-1	TRBV5-6	CASTPVGSPNTEAFF
TRBJ2-2	TRBV5-4	CASRRDRGTGELFF
TRBJ2-2	TRBV7-2	CASSLRTSQSGELFF
TRBJ1-2	TRBV29-1	CSVSGGSGYGYTF